Sequencing of this T cell receptor (beta chain) was carried out in a study of blood T cell repertoires in COVID-19. On the study more broadly: Sites in the United States, Italy and Spain provided acute and convalescent COVID-19 samples. From T cells, B-cell-depleted T cells, or PBMCs came the material, which was cDNA or gDNA.

Original processing notes: Amplification of reference gene primers was used by the study to estimate nucleated cell counts. Sequencing was performed with immunoSEQ multiplex PCR; in TCRdb, only in-frame clones are kept and a portion is missing. Clone size and V and J calls were adopted from that table, with D and trimming inferred from the DNA. In the table there are 90,000 or so clones, 65% to 90% of which are singletons. The TCR comes from a man in his fifties or sixties with acute or convalescent COVID-19. Material for sequencing was peripheral blood.

CDR3 DNA sequence: TGCGCCAGCAGCTTGCCCAGGATTAACACCGGGGAGCTGTTTTTT. This encodes CASSLPRINTGELFF. This chain joins TRBV5-1 and TRBJ2-2; D ambiguous. The V gene's germline CDR1 is SGHRS and CDR2 YFSETQ. The CDR3 sequence is 15 residues long. Trimming left V 1 base short and J 2 bases short, with 9 bases between.